The 13 T cell receptor beta chains below all came from one sample that was sequenced in a study of blood T cell repertoires in COVID-19. The method was immunoSEQ multiplex PCR; TCRdb's version includes in-frame clones alone and lacks a portion of them. The data hold roughly 120,000 clones, with over 65% observed a single time. Sequencing was performed on peripheral blood. The receptors derive from a woman of 80 years or more with acute or convalescent COVID-19.

In this sample, this clone turned up a few times. J is TRBJ2-3 and V is TRBV5-1; D is perhaps TRBD2 (5 bases). This CDR3 contains 14 residues. From germline, CDR1 is SGHRS and CDR2 YFSETQ. V was pared by 5 bases and J by 6 bases, with 16 bases between. The CDR3 DNA is TGCGCCAGCAGATCGTACTCGACTACGGATACGCAGTATTTT. Encoded protein: CASRSYSTTDTQYF.

The chain combines TRBV6-5 with TRBJ1-2; 8 bases are a match to TRBD1. J gave up 0 bases and V 4 bases, and 4 bases lay outside the gene matches. The CDR3 is 15 amino acids. The germline gives CDR1 MNHEY, CDR2 SVGAGI. The CDR3 nucleotides read TGTGCCAGCAGTTGGGACAGGAAAACTAACTATGGCTACACCTTC. This codes for CASSWDRKTNYGYTF.

This clone showed up just a few times. J is TRBJ2-1 and V is TRBV5-6; D gene unclear. V gave up 1 base and J gave up 9 bases, with 17 bases separating them. Germline V CDR1 and CDR2: SGHDT, YYEEEE. The CDR3 extends over 15 amino acids. The CDR3 loop reads CASSLLGPEVREQFF. The DNA of the CDR3 is TGTGCCAGCAGCTTGTTGGGTCCCGAGGTGCGTGAGCAGTTCTTC.

This clone was counted a few times. The V call is TRBV5-4, the J call TRBJ1-2, with D perhaps matching TRBD1 (5 bases). CDR1 is SGHNT and CDR2 is YYREEE in the germline V gene (reference sequence). The CDR3 is made up of 13 amino acids. V was trimmed by 0 bases and J by 5 bases, leaving 8 bases between them. As DNA, the CDR3 is TGTGCCAGCAGCTTGGAGGGGCCGTATGGCTACACCTTC. Residues: CASSLEGPYGYTF.

This chain connects TRBV5-3 to TRBJ1-5; 9 positions agree with TRBD1. TRBV5-3 is classed as an ORF, of uncertain function. J was trimmed by 7 bases and V by 4 bases; bases with no gene match: 18. This CDR3 spans 18 amino acids. In DNA form, the CDR3 reads TGTGCCAGAAGCCCAAGCATACAGGGACAGGGTAAAAAGCAGCCCCAGCATTTT. This translates into CARSPSIQGQGKKQPQHF.

In this sample, this clone turned up a few times. The chain links TRBV7-9 to TRBJ2-5; 13 positions agree with TRBD2. Germline V lookup: CDR1 SEHNR, CDR2 FQNEAQ (reference sequence). This CDR3 contains 18 residues. The V segment lost 5 bases and the J segment 2 bases; nucleotides outside the gene matches: 11. CDR3 sequence: CASSGWTSGRGAQETQYF. Here the CDR3 DNA reads TGTGCCAGCAGCGGCTGGACTAGCGGGAGAGGGGCGCAAGAGACCCAGTACTTC.

The chain is built from TRBV6-6 and TRBJ2-7; maybe TRBD2 (5 bases). Trimming cost V 8 bases and J 4 bases, with 9 bases left between them. This CDR3 has 11 residues. The germline V gene has CDR1 MNHNY and CDR2 SVGAGI (reference sequence). The DNA for the CDR3 is TGTGCCAGCCTGGGGAGTTACGAGCAGTACTTC. It codes for CASLGSYEQYF.

The rearrangement uses TRBV7-6 and TRBJ1-1, with TRBD1 matching 8 bases. After removal of 5 bases from V and 7 bases from J, the junction contained 15 bases not matched to a gene. Per the germline V gene, CDR1 is SGHVS and CDR2 is FNYEAQ. This CDR3 comprises 16 residues. CDR3 coding DNA: TGTGCCAGCAGCCCAGGGACAGGAGCGCCTCAGGGTGAAGCTTTCTTT. The encoded protein is CASSPGTGAPQGEAFF.

The rearrangement links TRBV6-6 to TRBJ1-3; D gene unclear. Germline CDR1 and CDR2: MNHNY and SVGAGI (reference sequence). Trimming removed 6 bases from V and 0 bases from J, with 21 bases in between. The CDR3 runs to 18 residues. The CDR3 sequence is CASSRGIRTLVSGNTIYF. CDR3 nucleotides: TGTGCCAGCAGCCGAGGGATTAGAACACTAGTCTCTGGAAACACCATATATTTT.

The rearrangement joins TRBV18 to TRBJ1-2; perhaps TRBD1 as D (5 bases). Germline CDR1 reads KGHSH; CDR2 reads LQKENI. Trimming shortened V by 1 base and J by 3 bases, and 12 bases separated the two germline ends. The CDR3 has 15 amino acids. CDR3 DNA sequence: TGTGCCAGCTCACCACAAGCAGGGCGCGACTATGGCTACACCTTC. Protein product: CASSPQAGRDYGYTF.

This chain connects TRBV5-6 to TRBJ2-2; D is possibly TRBD1 (5 bases). Per the germline V gene, CDR1 is SGHDT and CDR2 is YYEEEE. The CDR3 runs 14 residues. V was clipped by 3 bases and J by 0 bases, with 6 bases between them. CDR3 DNA: TGTGCCAGCAGCTCAGGGACGAACACCGGGGAGCTGTTTTTT. Translating gives CASSSGTNTGELFF.

The V and J genes are TRBV5-1 and TRBJ1-4; 8 positions agree with TRBD1. The CDR3 runs to 15 residues. V lost 4 bases and J lost 7; bases outside the gene matches: 9. Germline V gene sequence: CDR1 SGHRS, CDR2 YFSETQ. DNA of the CDR3: TGCGCCAGCAGCGCCGAGACAGGGGCGGGTGAAAAACTGTTTTTT. It codes for CASSAETGAGEKLFF.

V and J are TRBV12-3 or TRBV12-4 and TRBJ1-2; D remains ambiguous. The CDR3 extends over 13 amino acids. V shed 6 bases and J shed 4 bases, with 12 bases lying between them. In DNA, the CDR3 is TGTGCCAGCAGAATATCGGGAAGCTATGGCTACACCTTC. Amino acid sequence: CASRISGSYGYTF.